These 5 T cell receptor beta chains came from one sample sequenced in a study of T cell changes during pregnancy in multiple sclerosis. Profiled with immunoSEQ multiplex PCR; TCRdb holds only in-frame clones, not every one. The table records 37,000 or so clones, 90% to 95% of them present only once. The specimen comprised CD4+ T cells from peripheral blood mononuclear cells, sampled in the second trimester of pregnancy. The receptor set was obtained from a female donor with multiple sclerosis, enrolled in a pregnancy study.

The J gene is TRBJ2-7, the V gene TRBV5-1; D is perhaps TRBD1 (6 bases). Germline V gene lookup returns CDR1 SGHRS and CDR2 YFSETQ. This CDR3 has 17 amino acids. Trimming took off 3 bases at V and 2 bases at J, with 21 bases between the two ends. CDR3 sequence reads: CASSWGASGHATYEQYF. The CDR3 nucleotides are TGCGCCAGCAGCTGGGGCGCATCGGGACACGCCACCTACGAGCAGTACTTC.

This sequence joins TRBV5-8 and TRBJ2-1, with TRBD1 matching 9 bases. This CDR3 is built from 17 residues. Germline CDR1 SGHTS, CDR2 YDEGEE. V lost 0 bases, J lost 8 bases, and 12 bases stayed unmatched. CDR3 loop: CASSLGIVGQGLDEQFF. CDR3 DNA sequence: TGTGCCAGCAGCTTGGGAATCGTGGGACAGGGTCTTGATGAGCAGTTCTTC.

The CDR3 nucleotides are TGTGCCAGCAGCAGGGGGAACTATGGCTACACCTTC. Its protein is CASSRGNYGYTF. V and J are TRBV6-5 and TRBJ1-2; TRBD1 agrees at 7 bases. The junction had 0 bases not matched to a gene; V was cut back by 6 bases and J by 2 bases. CDR3 size: 12 residues. Per germline, CDR1 MNHEY and CDR2 SVGAGI.

The genes are TRBV7-2 and TRBJ1-2; no definite D call. Germline V gene sequence: CDR1 SGHTA, CDR2 FQGNSA. V lost 0 bases and J lost 4, with 6 bases in between. The CDR3 sequence is 13 residues long. This CDR3 is CASSLAGSYGYTF. The DNA for the CDR3 is TGTGCCAGCAGCTTAGCGGGGAGCTATGGCTACACCTTC.

This clone has only one observation. The rearrangement uses TRBV14 and TRBJ2-5; D is perhaps TRBD2 (7 bases). The CDR3 loop spans 15 amino acids. V lost 1 base and J lost 6, with 15 bases in between. Germline lookup yields CDR1 SGHDN and CDR2 FVKESK. CDR3 coding DNA: TGTGCCAGCAGCCAAGGAGGACTAGGGGGTCAGACCCAGTACTTC. Protein sequence: CASSQGGLGGQTQYF. Combining the CDR3 with reference TRBV14 and TRBJ2-5 gives the whole variable domain EAGVTQFPSHSVIEKGQTVTLRCDPISGHDNLYWYRRVMGKEIKFLLHFVKESKQDESGMPNNRFLAERTGGTYSTLKVQPAELEDSGVYFCASSQGGLGGQTQYFGPGTRLLVL.